This T cell receptor (beta chain) appears in the sequencing data of a study of cytomegalovirus exposure and HLA in healthy donors. With 60 Vbeta and 13 Jbeta primers, the PCR was carried out. Here immunoSEQ multiplex PCR was the method, and the copy in TCRdb shows in-frame clones only, minus some. The sample carries approximately 140,000 clones, roughly 66% recorded once. This CDR3 spans 16 amino acids. In germline, CDR1 is MDHEN, CDR2 SYDVKM. Germline trimming cut 4 bases from V and 8 bases from J; bases unmatched to any gene: 12. Sample: PBMCs. The TCR comes from a woman aged 18-30 years in good health and CMV-seronegative. This chain joins TRBV28 and TRBJ1-4, with TRBD1 matching 8 bases. The CDR3 here is CASSSLPGQEWEKLFF. The CDR3 DNA is TGTGCCAGCAGTTCCCTGCCGGGACAGGAGTGGGAAAAACTGTTTTTT.